These 15 T cell receptor beta chains share one sample of origin, sequenced in a study of cytomegalovirus exposure and HLA in healthy donors. PCR was performed using 60 Vbeta and 13 Jbeta primers. Profiled with immunoSEQ multiplex PCR; TCRdb holds only in-frame clones, not every one. The sample comprises about 110,000 clones, 83% of which are singletons, and over 5% rests with the top ten. The sample was PBMCs. The origin of the receptors is a man aged 18 to 35 in good health and CMV-seronegative.

The chain is built from TRBV7-8 and TRBJ1-1; D not resolved. From germline, CDR1 is SGHVS and CDR2 FQNEAQ. The V end lost 7 bases, the J end lost 1 base, and 10 bases lay between the germline ends. The CDR3 is made up of 13 amino acids. CDR3 sequence reads: CASNHIENTEAFF. DNA of the CDR3: TGTGCCAGCAATCATATAGAGAACACTGAAGCTTTCTTT.

The chain recombines TRBV5-6 with TRBJ2-3, with D tentatively TRBD1 (5 bases). V was cut by 2 bases and J by 3 bases, with 7 bases left in between. CDR1 is SGHDT and CDR2 is YYEEEE in the germline V gene. There are 13 residues in the CDR3. As DNA, the CDR3 is TGTGCCAGCAGCTTAGACAGTACAGATACGCAGTATTTT. This gives the protein CASSLDSTDTQYF.

CDR3 amino acids: CASSLVHNEQFF. In nucleotides, the CDR3 is TGCGCCAGCAGCTTGGTTCATAATGAGCAGTTCTTC. This rearrangement joins TRBV5-1 to TRBJ2-1; D call uncertain. The V and J ends lost 0 bases and 7 bases respectively, with 5 bases between them. The CDR3 is made up of 12 amino acids. CDR1 and CDR2 from the germline V gene are SGHRS and YFSETQ.

V gene TRBV6-1 combines with J gene TRBJ2-1; D perhaps matches TRBD2 (5 bases). This CDR3 is built from 12 residues. V shed 6 bases and J shed 9 bases, with 12 bases lying between them. CDR1 and CDR2 (germline): MNHNS, SASEGT. This chain's CDR3 is CASRVLGGEQFF. The CDR3 region has the DNA TGTGCCAGCAGGGTGCTTGGAGGTGAGCAGTTCTTC.

The chain is built from TRBV2 and TRBJ2-7; TRBD1 agrees at 7 bases. The germline V gene has CDR1 SNHLY and CDR2 FYNNEI. CDR3 length: 14 amino acids. Trimming took 6 bases from V and 0 from J; bases not matched to a gene: 5. CDR3 nucleotide sequence: TGTGCCAGCAGCGTTGACAGGGACTCCTACGAGCAGTACTTC. Its translation: CASSVDRDSYEQYF.

This clone was recorded many times. The V gene is TRBV5-1, the J gene TRBJ2-1; a weak D match, TRBD2 (6 bases). From germline, CDR1 is SGHRS and CDR2 YFSETQ. CDR3 length: 15 residues. V lost 2 bases to trimming and J lost 4 bases, with 13 bases between them. CDR3 sequence: CASSFAGGTYNEQFF. CDR3 in DNA: TGCGCCAGCAGCTTTGCCGGGGGTACTTACAATGAGCAGTTCTTC.

This clone has a count of ten or more. This chain uses TRBV6-5 with TRBJ2-1; the D gene is possibly TRBD1 (6 bases). The CDR3 runs to 11 residues. Germline V gene lookup returns CDR1 MNHEY and CDR2 SVGAGI. Between the trimmed V and J ends, which lost 2 bases and 10 bases, there was a span of 6 bases. CDR3 region: CASSYGTEQFF. The CDR3 region has the DNA TGTGCCAGCAGTTACGGGACAGAGCAGTTCTTC.

This rearrangement joins TRBV28 to TRBJ1-1; perhaps TRBD1 as D (6 bases). Trimming cost V 8 bases and J 8 bases, with 12 bases left between them. The CDR3 consists of 11 residues. Germline-derived CDR1 and CDR2 are MDHEN and SYDVKM. The CDR3 DNA reads TGTGCCAGCTCTTGGGGGACAGAAGCTTTCTTT. Amino acid sequence: CASSWGTEAFF. The full variable domain, completed using reference TRBV28 and TRBJ1-1, is DVKVTQSSRYLVKRTGEKVFLECVQDMDHENMFWYRQDPGLGLRLIYFSYDVKMKEKGDIPEGYSVSREKKERFSLILESASTNQTSMYLCASSWGTEAFFGQGTRLTVV.

This chain connects TRBV7-9 to TRBJ2-7; 7 bases agree with TRBD2. Looked up from germline, CDR1 is SEHNR and CDR2 is FQNEAQ (reference sequence). There are 17 residues in the CDR3. J gave up 6 bases and V 5 bases, and 19 bases lay outside the gene matches. The CDR3 DNA is TGTGCCAGCAGCCCTGTCGGGGGGACTGCTGAGAGGAGCGAGCAGTACTTC. This gives the protein CASSPVGGTAERSEQYF. The entire variable domain, with the rest obtained from reference TRBV7-9 and TRBJ2-7, is as follows: DTGVSQNPRHKITKRGQNVTFRCDPISEHNRLYWYRQTLGQGPEFLTYFQNEAQLEKSRLLSDRFSAERPKGSFSTLEIQRTEQGDSAMYLCASSPVGGTAERSEQYFGPGTRLTVT.

The chain is built from TRBV5-1 and TRBJ2-1, with 8 bases matching TRBD1. Germline CDR1 reads SGHRS; CDR2 reads YFSETQ. V trimming: 0 bases; J trimming: 4 bases; junction bases outside the gene matches: 9. The CDR3 sequence is 17 residues long. The CDR3 reads CASSLDAVGQGYNEQFF. For the CDR3, the DNA is TGCGCCAGCAGCTTGGATGCGGTTGGACAGGGTTACAATGAGCAGTTCTTC.

This clone was observed once. The rearrangement uses TRBV27 and TRBJ1-5; D may be TRBD1 (5 bases). The germline V gene encodes CDR1 MNHEY and CDR2 SMNVEV (reference sequence). The CDR3 spans 14 residues. The germline V and J ends were trimmed by 6 bases and 6 bases, with 15 bases remaining between them. The DNA for the CDR3 is TGTGCCAGCAGACTAAACCTCGGGGGTCAGCCCCAGCATTTT. This translates into CASRLNLGGQPQHF.

The chain couples TRBV7-9 to TRBJ1-6; D might be TRBD1 (5 bases). The CDR3 runs to 15 residues. V was shortened by 5 bases and J by 12 bases, with 20 bases between the two germline ends. Germline V gene data show CDR1 as SEHNR and CDR2 as FQNEAQ (reference sequence). This CDR3 reads CASSPSGDPSGPLHF. In DNA form, the CDR3 reads TGTGCCAGCAGCCCCAGCGGGGACCCTTCGGGACCCCTCCACTTT.

The chain has TRBV4-1 and TRBJ2-4; 10 nucleotides agree with TRBD2. There are 17 residues in the CDR3. With 5 bases clipped from V and 3 bases from J, the junction kept 10 bases outside the gene matches. The germline CDR1 and CDR2 sequences are MGHRA and YSYEKL. The CDR3 DNA follows: TGCGCCAGCAGCGGGACTAGCGCCGACGGGGTCAAAAACATTCAGTACTTC. Amino acid sequence: CASSGTSADGVKNIQYF.

The chain has TRBV29-1 and TRBJ1-1; possibly TRBD1 for D (6 bases). This CDR3 is built from 12 residues. Germline V gene lookup returns CDR1 SQVTM and CDR2 ANQGSEA. V lost 6 bases and J lost 5, with 13 bases in between. DNA of the CDR3: TGCAGCGTCCCCGGACAGCTTACTGAAGCTTTCTTT. Translated, it gives CSVPGQLTEAFF.

This chain joins TRBV7-2 and TRBJ1-5; no clear D gene. Trimming left V 5 bases short and J 9 bases short, with 17 bases between. Germline V gives CDR1 SGHTA, CDR2 FQGNSA. The CDR3 has 14 residues. CDR3 coding DNA: TGTGCCAGCAGCCCCATAGACCCCCTAGGGCCCCAGCATTTT. Translating gives CASSPIDPLGPQHF.